This T cell receptor (beta chain) came from a study of early T cells in non-severe SARS-CoV-2 infection. The TCR library protocol attached unique molecular identifiers to the individual cDNA molecules. A single record per CDR3 protein comes from TCRdb applying MiXCR to the 5' RACE reads. The table includes roughly 40,000 distinct CDR3 sequences, 6.1% detected once. Study-wide results and limits: CD4 and private specificities were missed by VDJdb matching, which favored anti-spike CD8 responses.

V was clipped by 1 base and J by 0 bases, with 8 bases between them. Germline CDR1 is DFQATT and CDR2 is SNEGSKA (reference sequence). This CDR3 is built from 14 residues. This clonotype was counted ten times or more. Its antigen is as yet unknown. Input material: whole blood. The chain is built from TRBV20-1 and TRBJ2-3; D remains ambiguous. This receptor was obtained from an adult who was a healthcare worker with PCR-confirmed SARS-CoV-2 infection or an uninfected control (not recorded which). CDR3 residues: CSARGPLSTDTQYF. The CDR3 coding sequence is TGCAGTGCTAGAGGCCCCCTCAGCACAGATACGCAGTATTTT.